One and the same sample provided the 10 T cell receptor beta chains below, sequenced in a study of OX40 agonist ivuxolimab in advanced cancers. Only in-frame clones appear in the TCRdb table, and some are missing; sequencing was by immunoSEQ multiplex PCR. The data hold approximately 62,000 clones, with approximately 91% observed a single time. The input for sequencing was CD4+ or CD8+ T cells sorted from blood, taken in a trial of the OX40 agonist ivuxolimab. All receptors derive from an adult with an advanced solid tumor such as melanoma, head and neck, liver or kidney cancer.

The DNA for the CDR3 is TGTGCCAGCAGGACAGCTTCTGGAAACACCATATATTTT. Residues: CASRTASGNTIYF. The V gene is TRBV11-2, the J gene TRBJ1-3; the D gene is possibly TRBD1 (5 bases). CDR3 length: 13 amino acids. In germline, CDR1 is SGHAT, CDR2 FQNNGV. Deletions cut 6 bases from V and 1 base from J, with 7 bases between.

The rearrangement links TRBV2 to TRBJ2-7, with TRBD1 as a possible D gene (6 bases). Looked up from germline, CDR1 is SNHLY and CDR2 is FYNNEI. V was pared by 4 bases and J by 2 bases, with 12 bases between. The CDR3 covers 14 residues. The CDR3 loop is CASSGQGSAYEQYF. The CDR3 region has the DNA TGTGCCAGCAGTGGGCAGGGGTCGGCCTACGAGCAGTACTTC.

This rearrangement joins TRBV6-5 to TRBJ2-7; 12 positions match TRBD2. The V and J ends lost 7 bases and 0 bases, in that order; junction bases with no gene match: 4. The germline gives CDR1 MNHEY, CDR2 SVGAGI. This CDR3 spans 15 amino acids. Written as DNA, the CDR3 is TGTGCCAGCACTAAGACTAGCGGGAGCTCCTACGAGCAGTACTTC. The encoded protein is CASTKTSGSSYEQYF.

The V call is TRBV27, the J call TRBJ1-5, with D possibly TRBD1 on 6 matching bases. Trimming cost V 5 bases and J 0 bases, with 14 bases left between them. Per the germline V gene, CDR1 is MNHEY and CDR2 is SMNVEV (reference sequence). The CDR3 length is 16 residues. CDR3 nucleotide sequence: TGTGCCAGCAGTGCCAAAAGGGGGGGTAGCAATCAGCCCCAGCATTTT. This sequence encodes CASSAKRGGSNQPQHF.

J is TRBJ2-2 and V is TRBV6-5; possibly TRBD2 for D (5 bases). The CDR3 contains 13 residues. V shed 5 bases and J shed 7 bases, with 11 bases lying between them. Germline CDR1 and CDR2: MNHEY and SVGAGI. CDR3 bases: TGTGCCAGCAGTACCCGGGGTTTCGGGGAGCTGTTTTTT. It translates to CASSTRGFGELFF.

V is TRBV10-3 and J is TRBJ1-5, with TRBD1 matching 7 bases. J was trimmed by 3 bases and V by 7 bases; bases with no gene match: 3. The CDR3 spans 13 residues. Germline V CDR1 and CDR2: ENHRY, SYGVKD. The CDR3 DNA reads as TGTGCCATCACCGACAGGGACAATCAGCCCCAGCATTTT. This sequence encodes CAITDRDNQPQHF.

The chain couples TRBV5-1 to TRBJ2-2; maybe TRBD2 (5 bases). The CDR3 spans 14 residues. Trimming took 4 bases from V and 3 from J, leaving 10 bases between them. Germline assignment: CDR1 SGHRS and CDR2 YFSETQ. The CDR3 spells CASSIDGDTGELFF. In DNA form, the CDR3 reads TGCGCCAGCAGCATCGACGGGGACACCGGGGAGCTGTTTTTT.

V and J are TRBV5-1 and TRBJ2-7; a weak D match, TRBD1 (6 bases). Trimming left V 4 bases short and J 4 bases short, with 12 bases between. CDR1 and CDR2 from the germline V gene are SGHRS and YFSETQ. The CDR3 sequence is 13 residues long. The CDR3 sequence is CASSPLRGYEQYF. CDR3 nucleotides: TGCGCCAGCAGCCCGCTCAGGGGTTACGAGCAGTACTTC.

This clone was recorded only once. This chain links TRBV29-1 with TRBJ1-3, with 9 bases aligning to TRBD1. The germline CDR1 and CDR2 sequences are SQVTM and ANQGSEA. The CDR3 is 14 residues long. Unmatched junction bases numbered 12, after V lost 7 bases and J lost 8 bases. For the CDR3, the DNA is TGCAGCGCTAAGACAGGGGGTTTGACGGACACCATATATTTT. It translates to CSAKTGGLTDTIYF.

This clone was counted a few times. The V gene is TRBV11-2, the J gene TRBJ2-1, with D unresolved. Germline V gene data show CDR1 as SGHAT and CDR2 as FQNNGV. The CDR3 consists of 12 residues. V was clipped by 1 base and J by 7 bases, with 5 bases between them. CDR3 nucleotides: TGTGCCAGCAGCTTAGTGGGGAATGAGCAGTTCTTC. Protein: CASSLVGNEQFF.